This TCR beta chain emerged from a study of cytomegalovirus exposure and HLA in healthy donors. Findings of the study overall: When analyzed later, a missense DCLRE1C variant was found to be linked to TCR beta V- and J-gene trimming.

In this sample, this clone turned up once. The target antigen is unknown. The CDR3 loop spans 15 amino acids. V was shortened by 2 bases and J by 2 bases, with 11 bases between the two germline ends. In germline, CDR1 is MNHNS, CDR2 SASEGT. Researchers ran the PCR with 60 Vbeta and 13 Jbeta primers. Produced via immunoSEQ multiplex PCR; TCRdb's table is partial and in-frame only. The profile shows 200,000 to 250,000 clones, about four fifths of them singletons. The source material was PBMCs. The rearrangement links TRBV6-1 to TRBJ2-3, with D possibly matching TRBD1 (6 bases). The origin of this receptor is a woman aged 40 to 55 in good health and CMV-seropositive. CDR3 coding DNA: TGTGCCAGCAGTGAACTTCAGGGGTACACAGATACGCAGTATTTT. It translates to CASSELQGYTDTQYF.